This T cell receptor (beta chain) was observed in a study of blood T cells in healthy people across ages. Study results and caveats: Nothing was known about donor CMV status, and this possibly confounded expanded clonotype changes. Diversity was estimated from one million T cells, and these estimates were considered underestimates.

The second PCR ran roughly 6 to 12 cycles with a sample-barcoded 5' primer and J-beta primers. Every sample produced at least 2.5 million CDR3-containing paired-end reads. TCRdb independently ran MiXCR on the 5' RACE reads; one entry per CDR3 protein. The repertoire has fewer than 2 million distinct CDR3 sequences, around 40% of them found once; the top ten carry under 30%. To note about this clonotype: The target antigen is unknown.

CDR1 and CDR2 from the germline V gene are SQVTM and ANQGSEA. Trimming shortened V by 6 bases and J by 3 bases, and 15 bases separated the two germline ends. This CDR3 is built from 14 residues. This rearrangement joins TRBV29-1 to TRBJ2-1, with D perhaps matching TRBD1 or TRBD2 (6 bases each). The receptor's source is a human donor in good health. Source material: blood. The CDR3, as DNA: TGCAGCGTGGCACTACAGGGAGGCTACAATGAGCAGTTCTTC. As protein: CSVALQGGYNEQFF.